This T cell receptor (beta chain) originates from a study of T cell changes during pregnancy in multiple sclerosis. The assay was immunoSEQ multiplex PCR, and TCRdb's table has in-frame clones only and misses some. The sample records approximately 70,000 clones, 92% being singletons. Germline CDR1 is SGHTA and CDR2 is FQGNSA. J lost 1 base, V lost 4 bases, and 3 bases had no gene match. The CDR3 has 15 amino acids. This clonotype was obtained from a female donor in good health, enrolled as a control in a pregnancy study. This chain links TRBV7-2 with TRBJ2-3, with 9 bases aligning to TRBD2. Sequenced here: peripheral blood, sampled in the second trimester of pregnancy. The CDR3 protein is CASSYGGGGTDTQYF. CDR3 nucleotides: TGTGCCAGCAGCTACGGCGGGGGGGGCACAGATACGCAGTATTTT. The full variable domain, with the rest looked up from reference TRBV7-2 and TRBJ2-3, is GAGVSQSPSNKVTEKGKDVELRCDPISGHTALYWYRQSLGQGLEFLIYFQGNSAPDKSGLPSDRFSAERTGGSVSTLTIQRTQQEDSAVYLCASSYGGGGTDTQYFGPGTRLTVL.